The 12 T cell receptor beta chains listed next were all sequenced from one sample in a study of shared clonotypes between healthy human individuals. Profiled with immunoSEQ multiplex PCR; TCRdb holds only in-frame clones, not every one. The repertoire consists of about half a million clones, with roughly 80% occurring once and the leading ten covering around 12%. The source material was PBMCs. The origin of the receptors is a woman in her forties in good health. Some clones in this sample may be carry-over from other donors' samples.

The chain is built from TRBV6-6 and TRBJ2-7; TRBD1 matches at 7 bases. Germline trimming cut 0 bases from V and 2 bases from J; bases unmatched to any gene: 7. The CDR3 loop spans 16 amino acids. Looked up from germline, CDR1 is MNHNY and CDR2 is SVGAGI (reference sequence). CDR3 sequence (DNA): TGTGCCAGCAGTTACTCCCCCCCCGGACAGGCCTACGAGCAGTACTTC. This encodes CASSYSPPGQAYEQYF.

This chain uses TRBV27 with TRBJ1-4; possible D gene TRBD1, 6 bases. With 3 bases removed from V and 3 bases from J, the gap between germline ends came to 8 bases. The CDR3 has 14 residues. From germline, CDR1 is MNHEY and CDR2 SMNVEV (reference sequence). The chain's CDR3 is CASSFQGPNEKLFF. CDR3 nucleotides: TGTGCCAGCAGTTTTCAGGGGCCTAATGAAAAACTGTTTTTT.

The chain links TRBV28 to TRBJ2-7, with 9 nucleotides matching TRBD1. The CDR3 is made up of 16 amino acids. Germline CDR1 and CDR2: MDHEN and SYDVKM. Trimming removed 6 bases from V and 6 bases from J; junction bases left unmatched: 15. The CDR3: CASSLPQPGQGREQYF. The CDR3 region has the DNA TGTGCCAGCAGCCTCCCTCAACCGGGACAGGGTCGCGAGCAGTACTTC.

This clone turned up a few times. The chain links TRBV7-3 to TRBJ2-7, with D perhaps being TRBD1 or TRBD2 (5 bases each). Germline CDR1 SGHTA, CDR2 FQGTGA. Trimming cost V 5 bases and J 5 bases, with 22 bases left between them. The CDR3 runs to 16 residues. CDR3 region: CASSVLPGTPMHEQYF. CDR3 sequence (DNA): TGTGCCAGCAGCGTACTCCCCGGGACCCCGATGCACGAGCAGTACTTC.

A few counts support this clone. This chain uses TRBV7-8 with TRBJ2-7, with D hard to call. Trimming pared 5 bases from V and 2 bases from J, leaving 13 bases between. The germline CDR1 and CDR2 sequences are SGHVS and FQNEAQ. The CDR3 consists of 14 residues. CDR3: CASSAHGGPYEQYF. In DNA form, the CDR3 reads TGTGCCAGCAGCGCCCATGGCGGTCCCTACGAGCAGTACTTC. The whole variable domain, remainder taken from reference TRBV7-8 and TRBJ2-7, is GAGVSQSPRYKVAKRGQDVALRCDPISGHVSLFWYQQALGQGPEFLTYFQNEAQLDKSGLPSDRFFAERPEGSVSTLKIQRTQQEDSAVYLCASSAHGGPYEQYFGPGTRLTVT.

The rearrangement joins TRBV19 to TRBJ1-4; D not certain. Trimming took off 10 bases at V and 3 bases at J, with 18 bases between the two ends. Germline V gene data show CDR1 as LNHDA and CDR2 as SQIVND (reference sequence). This CDR3 is 15 amino acids long. The CDR3: CATTTLGVPNEKLFF. The CDR3 DNA sequence: TGTGCCACCACCACCCTCGGAGTTCCTAATGAAAAACTGTTTTTT.

This clone was found a few times. The chain combines TRBV6-1 with TRBJ1-2; D unresolved. The V gene lost 2 bases and the J gene lost 5 bases, with 9 bases spanning the gap. This CDR3 is built from 13 residues. The germline V gene encodes CDR1 MNHNS and CDR2 SASEGT. CDR3 in amino acids: CASSESGKYGYTF. CDR3 sequence (DNA): TGTGCCAGCAGTGAATCGGGGAAATATGGCTACACCTTC.

The V and J genes are TRBV6-1 and TRBJ2-7, with D perhaps matching TRBD1 or TRBD2 (5 bases each). Deletions cut 6 bases from V and 0 bases from J, with 15 bases between. The CDR3 contains 15 residues. Germline V gene lookup returns CDR1 MNHNS and CDR2 SASEGT. The CDR3 spells CASRGTRPNSYEQYF. CDR3 coding DNA: TGTGCCAGCAGAGGGACCCGACCCAACTCCTACGAGCAGTACTTC.

The chain employs TRBV6-5 and TRBJ2-3; D uncertain. Germline loops: CDR1 MNHEY, CDR2 SVGAGI. The CDR3 covers 14 residues. Trimming left V 6 bases short and J 2 bases short, with 12 bases between. CDR3 protein: CASRSPANTDTQYF. In nucleotides, the CDR3 is TGTGCCAGCAGAAGTCCCGCCAACACAGATACGCAGTATTTT.

The gene calls are TRBV29-1 and TRBJ2-7; 10 bases align to TRBD1. J gave up 3 bases and V 6 bases, and 8 bases lay outside the gene matches. The germline gives CDR1 SQVTM, CDR2 ANQGSEA. CDR3 size: 14 residues. CDR3 sequence (DNA): TGCAGCGTCCTAAGGGGGACAGGGGACTACGAGCAGTACTTC. Amino acids: CSVLRGTGDYEQYF.

The genes are TRBV5-8 and TRBJ2-5; 13 nucleotides line up with TRBD2. V was pared by 6 bases and J by 5 bases, with 7 bases of the junction left unmatched. The CDR3 length is 15 residues. Looked up from germline, CDR1 is SGHTS and CDR2 is YDEGEE. Written as DNA, the CDR3 is TGTGCCAGCAACTTACTAGCGGGAGGGCTCGAGACCCAGTACTTC. Translated, it gives CASNLLAGGLETQYF.

This chain connects TRBV28 to TRBJ2-6; possible D gene TRBD2, 7 bases. The CDR3 has 18 residues. Germline-derived CDR1 and CDR2 are MDHEN and SYDVKM. Trimming pared 3 bases from V and 4 bases from J, leaving 19 bases between. Here the CDR3 DNA reads TGTGCCAGCAGTTTTCGTTTGTCGCGGGGGCCGGGGGCCAACGTCCTGACTTTC. Amino acids: CASSFRLSRGPGANVLTF.